These T cell receptor beta chains were read from a single sample in a study of cytomegalovirus exposure and HLA in healthy donors. Sequenced by immunoSEQ multiplex PCR; TCRdb stores in-frame clones only, minus some. The top ten hold approximately 12% of the sample, which has hundreds of thousands of clones, roughly 84% seen once. The sample consisted of PBMCs. The receptors were gathered from a man between 18 and 29 years old in good health and CMV-seropositive. Both conserved end residues are trimmed from each CDR3.

J	length	V	CDR3
TRBJ1-1	11	TRBV14	ASSEILQGEAF
TRBJ1-4	11	TRBV5-6	ASSLFSVEKLF
TRBJ1-2	10	TRBV27	ASGRGNYGYT
TRBJ2-4	13	TRBV30	AWSFRGVPKNIQY
TRBJ2-7	13	TRBV18	ASSLPELAHYEQY
TRBJ2-3	12	TRBV5-6	ASSFGSSTDTQY
TRBJ2-2	14	TRBV5-4	ASSSRGDLNTGELF
TRBJ1-5	16	TRBV7-6	ASSFLAPGQGSNQPQH
TRBJ2-3	13	TRBV4-1	ASSPRETPTDTQY
TRBJ1-1	12	TRBV6-1	ANVNLGGGTEAF
TRBJ1-1	13	TRBV5-4	ASSLVGRGSGEAF
TRBJ2-3	13	TRBV5-1	ASRILAGSTDTQY
TRBJ2-1	12	TRBV9	ASSPSLGYNEQF
TRBJ2-7	10	TRBV2	ASTRQLYEQY
TRBJ2-7	12	TRBV18	ASSPVDRDHEQY
TRBJ2-1	13	TRBV10-1	ATAPSGPYYNEQF
TRBJ2-7	12	TRBV19	ASSIPGQIYEQY
TRBJ1-1	12	TRBV6-1	ASSESVWNTEAF
TRBJ2-7	10	TRBV7-2	ASSLVPREQY
TRBJ2-3	12	TRBV6-1	ASSDNLSTDTQY
TRBJ1-1	11	TRBV5-1	ASNLQGNTEAF
TRBJ1-2	11	TRBV6-1	ASSEREGDGYT
TRBJ1-2	11	TRBV5-4	ASSPQGYNGYT
TRBJ2-3	13	TRBV5-4	ASSLPTGEGDTQY
TRBJ2-7	14	TRBV7-2	ASSPGRSGSLDEQY
TRBJ1-1	13	TRBV7-2	ASSLAPGWNTEAF
TRBJ1-1	13	TRBV28	ASSLWGRENTEAF
TRBJ1-5	12	TRBV6-1	ASSSTETKSAQH
TRBJ2-2	12	TRBV19	ASSQDRGTGELF
TRBJ2-1	9	TRBV29-1	SVWTIGEQF
TRBJ1-4	16	TRBV6-9	ASSLPDREICGDEKLF
TRBJ2-7	12	TRBV7-9	ASLTELASYEQY
TRBJ1-1	13	TRBV12-5	ASAPLAAMNTEAF
TRBJ2-3	11	TRBV27	ASSLGFPDTQY
TRBJ1-1	13	TRBV6-1	ASSTTGTMNTEAF
TRBJ2-2	13	TRBV5-4	ASSGTSGSTGELF
TRBJ2-5	9	TRBV29-1	SVGPEETQY
TRBJ2-3	15	TRBV11-2	ASSFLRTSGDTDTQY
TRBJ2-3	15	TRBV6-1	ASSEEGTSERIDTQY
TRBJ2-7	13	TRBV6-1	ASSEALQGAYEQY
TRBJ1-4	13	TRBV5-8	ASSTPGNSNEKLF
TRBJ1-1	15	TRBV5-1	ASSRARDRALNTEAF
TRBJ2-1	14	TRBV4-3	ASSQGFRGFYNEQF
TRBJ1-2	14	TRBV5-1	ASSPTGQGEGYGYT
TRBJ2-7	10	TRBV7-2	ASSSWAGEQY